This TCR beta chain was documented in a study of T cells expressing NK-cell markers (dated by TCRdb to 2020 to 2021). Notes on the research overall: TCR beta-chain repertoires were profiled in sorted CD3+CD56+NKG2C+, CD3+CD56+NKG2C- and CD3+CD56-NKG2C+ T-cell subsets from several donors. Of the eight sequenced donors, seven were found to be HCMV-seropositive and one was found to be HCMV-seronegative. Libraries were sequenced as 2 x 150 bp reads on Illumina HiSeq 2000/2500, MiSeq or NextSeq. The study sequenced eight donors, all healthy volunteers chosen at random: three men and five women. The full study reports these points: Whether the expanded NKG2C-expressing T cell clones were specific for HCMV antigens remained unclear. Those dominant clonotypes were again the most abundant among CD3+CD56-NKG2C+ cells in a handful of donors, at roughly 25-60.1%. In six donors, the dominant CD3+CD56+NKG2C+ clonotypes were among the top 10 CD8+ clonotypes and accounted for about 1.0-7.5% of CD8+ T cells.

A remark on this clonotype: Its antigen target is currently unknown.

HCMV-specific IgG was detected in serum with a commercial ELISA kit to determine HCMV serostatus. Peripheral blood mononuclear cells were isolated from blood by Ficoll density gradient centrifugation. Reading from cysteine to phenylalanine, the CDR3 counts 15 amino acids. No nucleotide data were recorded. The instrument given in TCRdb is Illumina HiSeq 2000. The TCR beta cDNA libraries were made using 5'RACE template switching, a step that added both a universal primer site and unique molecular identifiers. cDNA synthesis was primed from the TCR beta constant segment and was followed by two successive PCR amplification steps. On the study's bioinformatics: MIGEC was used to demultiplex reads and group the reads by UMI, and MiTCR was used to assemble and quantify clonotypes. To remove erroneous sequences, TCR cDNA sequences were retained only when supported by two or more reads. The tcR package was used for downstream repertoire analysis, with clonotypes matched between fractions based on CDR3 nucleotide sequence plus V segment. VDJmatch was used to annotate antigen specificity against VDJdb, with one amino acid substitution in CDR3 permitted. TCRdb reprocessed the reads and provides one entry for every CDR3 protein sequence; no DNA is given. The V and J calls and clone size are TCRdb's, not the authors'. This sample's clone table shows under 500,000 distinct CDR3 sequences. 7.3% of the sample belongs to the ten largest clones.

This TCR was recovered from a woman between 18 and 70 years old in good health. Sequencing was performed on blood T cells: a sorted CD56 or NKG2C T cell subset, CD4+ or CD8+ T cells, or bulk PBMC T cells (not recorded which). The rearranged chain carries TRBV12-3 or TRBV12-4 and TRBJ2-2; the D call of TRBD1 rests on TCRdb alone, since no DNA is present to check it. The CDR3 protein is CASSSTGVNTGELFF.